This T cell receptor beta chain comes out of a study of CD8+CD57+ T cells in acquired aplastic anemia. Findings and caveats of the study: Overlap between patients and controls comprised roughly 28 CD8+ CDR3 sequences.

Using genomic DNA as the template, TCR beta VDJ and CDR3 profiling was carried out. Via MiXCR, TCRdb re-called the reads, giving one row per CDR3 protein. The repertoire includes fewer than 250,000 distinct CDR3 sequences, 45% to 50% of them detected once, and 7.8% sits in the top ten. The CDR3 spans 12 residues. V lost 3 bases, J lost 4 bases, and 9 bases lay in between. Germline V gives CDR1 DFQATT, CDR2 SNEGSKA (reference sequence). It was patients with CD8+CD57+ cell expansion by flow cytometry who were chosen for sequencing. A severe acquired aplastic anemia diagnosis applied to all patients. This clonotype was detected ten times or more. Antigen unknown.

This sequence was found in a human donor with aplastic anemia. The chain employs TRBV20-1 and TRBJ1-1; D may be TRBD1 (5 bases). The specimen was sorted CD4+, CD8+, or CD8+CD57+ T cells (not recorded which) from PBMCs. DNA for the CDR3: TGCAGTGCTAGCAGGGACGCCACTGAAGCTTTCTTT. It codes for CSASRDATEAFF.